This T cell receptor beta chain was obtained from a study of vaccination and CD4 T cells after COVID-19. On the study more broadly: Every participant had a vaccine, which was either BNT162b2 or mRNA-1273, given in two doses.

Oncomine TCR Beta short-read sequencing was applied to DNA from cultured CD4+ T cells. TCRdb processed the PCR reads anew with MiXCR; each CDR3 protein has one entry. The repertoire holds approximately 20,000 distinct CDR3 sequences, around 41% seen once, with roughly 14% in the top ten. On this clonotype itself: Its antigen is not identified.

Treatment reported: roughly 11-day PBMC culture with coronavirus spike peptide pools or control peptides (ViraFEST assay). Cultures used around 2 million PBMCs per well, 9 to 10 IU/ml IL-2 and approximately 9.5 ug/ml peptides. Sequencing input: cultured CD4+ T cells from blood. This TCR was sampled from a human donor with COVID-19.

CDR3 protein: CASSSTDYNEKLFF. CDR3 sequence (DNA): TGTGCCAGTAGTTCGACGGACTATAATGAAAAACTGTTTTTT. The V and J genes are TRBV19 and TRBJ1-4; D not certain. From germline, CDR1 is LNHDA and CDR2 SQIVND (reference sequence). Trimming left V 5 bases short and J 4 bases short, with 11 bases between. CDR3 size: 14 residues.